The 5 T cell receptor beta chains presented below share a single source sample, sequenced in a study of cytomegalovirus exposure and HLA in healthy donors. The PCR had 60 Vbeta and 13 Jbeta primers. Some clones are missing from TCRdb's copy, which holds only in-frame ones; the method was immunoSEQ multiplex PCR. Of about 200,000 clones listed, about four fifths were seen once; the top ten hold around 0.38%. The source material was PBMCs. The receptors shown here come from a male donor in good health and CMV-seropositive.

This rearrangement joins TRBV9 to TRBJ2-2; 11 bases match TRBD2. CDR3 size: 15 residues. Unmatched junction bases numbered 5, after V lost 5 bases and J lost 5 bases. Germline CDR1 reads SGDLS; CDR2 reads YYNGEE. CDR3 region: CASRLAGEGTGELFF. In DNA, the CDR3 is TGTGCCAGCAGACTAGCGGGAGAAGGAACCGGGGAGCTGTTTTTT.

This rearrangement joins TRBV28 to TRBJ2-5; 8 bases are a match to TRBD1. The length of the CDR3 is 18 residues. The V and J ends lost 5 bases and 5 bases, in that order; junction bases with no gene match: 19. CDR1 is MDHEN and CDR2 is SYDVKM in the germline V gene. In nucleotides, the CDR3 is TGTGCCAGCAGTGGCCTAGAAGACAGGGGACGCGTTTACGAGACCCAGTACTTC. Protein: CASSGLEDRGRVYETQYF.

The V and J genes are TRBV4-3 and TRBJ2-7; 11 bases line up with TRBD2. The germline gives CDR1 LGHNA, CDR2 YSLEER. CDR3 length equals 15 residues. V was clipped by 0 bases and J by 5 bases; unmatched bases: 3. CDR3 loop: CASSQEKLAGDEQYF. CDR3 bases: TGCGCCAGCAGCCAAGAGAAACTAGCGGGAGACGAGCAGTACTTC.

This clone has a handful of counts. This chain connects TRBV27 to TRBJ2-2; no definite D call. The V end was cut by 5 bases, the J end by 2 bases, with 6 bases between. From germline, CDR1 is MNHEY and CDR2 SMNVEV (reference sequence). CDR3 length: 13 amino acids. DNA of the CDR3: TGTGCCAGCAGTCACTCAAACACCGGGGAGCTGTTTTTT. Amino acid sequence: CASSHSNTGELFF.

This clone was seen a few times. The chain links TRBV7-2 to TRBJ2-1, with 8 bases matching TRBD2. Germline trimming cut 7 bases from V and 6 bases from J; bases unmatched to any gene: 11. Per germline, CDR1 SGHTA and CDR2 FQGNSA. This CDR3 has 15 amino acids. The CDR3 nucleotides read TGTGCCAGCACCGAGGGGGGAGCGGGAGCCAATGAGCAGTTCTTC. Residues: CASTEGGAGANEQFF. The full variable domain, with the rest looked up from reference TRBV7-2 and TRBJ2-1, is GAGVSQSPSNKVTEKGKDVELRCDPISGHTALYWYRQSLGQGLEFLIYFQGNSAPDKSGLPSDRFSAERTGGSVSTLTIQRTQQEDSAVYLCASTEGGAGANEQFFGPGTRLTVL.